Below, 17 T cell receptor beta chains from the same sample are listed, as sequenced in a study of shared clonotypes between healthy human individuals. Sequencing used immunoSEQ multiplex PCR; TCRdb keeps in-frame clones, though not all of them. The table lists approximately 2,300,000 clones, just under 95% of them singletons. The source material was naive CD4+ T cells from PBMCs. Subset described: CD45RA+ positively selected. The receptor set was obtained from a man younger than 35 in good health. Some clones in this sample may be carry-over from other donors' samples.

The rearrangement links TRBV30 to TRBJ1-1; 7 nucleotides line up with TRBD1. J was trimmed by 1 base and V by 5 bases; bases with no gene match: 10. Germline values: CDR1 GTSNPN, CDR2 SVGIG (reference sequence). CDR3 length: 15 amino acids. This chain's CDR3 is CAWGPPGTANTEAFF. The CDR3 DNA follows: TGTGCCTGGGGGCCCCCCGGGACAGCGAACACTGAAGCTTTCTTT.

A note on this clone: Other DNA variants within this sample encode the same CDR3. The chain carries TRBV2 and TRBJ1-1; D may be TRBD1 (6 bases). From germline, CDR1 is SNHLY and CDR2 FYNNEI. The CDR3 is 13 amino acids. Trimming took off 6 bases at V and 4 bases at J, with 12 bases between the two ends. CDR3 in amino acids: CASRTGGGTEAFF. In nucleotides, the CDR3 is TGTGCCAGCAGGACAGGAGGTGGCACTGAAGCTTTCTTT.

J is TRBJ2-2 and V is TRBV6-6; 11 bases fit TRBD1. The CDR3 length is 15 residues. Germline V lookup: CDR1 MNHNY, CDR2 SVGAGI (reference sequence). V lost 7 bases and J lost 6; bases outside the gene matches: 7. CDR3: CASNTGQGAAGELFF. The CDR3 region has the DNA TGTGCCAGCAACACTGGACAGGGGGCGGCCGGGGAGCTGTTTTTT.

The J gene is TRBJ1-1, the V gene TRBV7-8; TRBD1 might be the D (5 bases). The CDR3 contains 14 residues. V was pared by 2 bases and J by 6 bases, with 13 bases between. CDR1 SGHVS and CDR2 FQNEAQ come from the germline V gene. This chain's CDR3 is CASSLSLMGAEAFF. The CDR3 coding sequence is TGTGCCAGCAGCTTATCTCTAATGGGGGCTGAAGCTTTCTTT.

The chain couples TRBV10-3 to TRBJ2-3, with D perhaps being TRBD1 or TRBD2 (7 bases each). CDR1 and CDR2 from the germline V gene are ENHRY and SYGVKD. Between the trimmed V and J ends, which lost 10 bases and 4 bases, there was a span of 18 bases. The CDR3 sequence is 14 residues long. CDR3 sequence reads: CATGGSGTPDTQYF. CDR3 bases: TGTGCCACAGGGGGGAGCGGGACACCAGATACGCAGTATTTT.

The chain has TRBV7-2 and TRBJ2-1; 11 bases align to TRBD2. Trimming removed 1 base from V and 7 bases from J; junction bases left unmatched: 6. In germline, CDR1 is SGHTA, CDR2 FQGNSA. The CDR3 has 16 residues. This CDR3 reads CASSLDVASGRNEQFF. CDR3 sequence (DNA): TGTGCCAGCAGCTTAGATGTAGCTAGCGGGAGGAATGAGCAGTTCTTC. Complete variable domain (other parts from reference TRBV7-2 and TRBJ2-1): GAGVSQSPSNKVTEKGKDVELRCDPISGHTALYWYRQSLGQGLEFLIYFQGNSAPDKSGLPSDRFSAERTGGSVSTLTIQRTQQEDSAVYLCASSLDVASGRNEQFFGPGTRLTVL.

V is TRBV9 and J is TRBJ2-1; TRBD2 might be the D (6 bases). Germline lookup yields CDR1 SGDLS and CDR2 YYNGEE. Trimming pared 3 bases from V and 6 bases from J, leaving 16 bases between. CDR3 length: 15 amino acids. CDR3 loop: CASSARRDSGNEQFF. The CDR3, as DNA: TGTGCCAGCAGCGCCCGGCGGGATTCGGGCAATGAGCAGTTCTTC.

The gene calls are TRBV6-6 and TRBJ2-2; the D is unclear. There are 14 residues in the CDR3. From germline, CDR1 is MNHNY and CDR2 SVGAGI (reference sequence). V lost 2 bases and J 1 base, leaving 5 bases between the germline ends. The CDR3 DNA reads as TGTGCCAGCAGTTACAATCGGAACACCGGGGAGCTGTTTTTT. Protein: CASSYNRNTGELFF.

The CDR3 loop reads CASSQEGTGPDTQYF. The CDR3 coding sequence is TGCGCCAGCAGCCAAGAGGGGACGGGGCCAGATACGCAGTATTTT. The chain combines TRBV4-3 with TRBJ2-3; possibly TRBD1 or TRBD2 for D (5 bases each). The ends were cut back, 0 bases at V and 4 bases at J, with 11 bases in the middle. The CDR3 consists of 15 residues. Germline V gene data show CDR1 as LGHNA and CDR2 as YSLEER.

Here the CDR3 reads CASSALSGRGTDTQYF. The CDR3 bases are TGTGCCAGCAGTGCTCTTAGCGGGAGGGGCACAGATACGCAGTATTTT. The genes are TRBV7-2 and TRBJ2-3, with TRBD2 matching over 11 bases. V lost 6 bases, J lost 1 base, and 6 bases stayed unmatched. This CDR3 has 16 residues. Germline assignment: CDR1 SGHTA and CDR2 FQGNSA.

The V gene is TRBV28, the J gene TRBJ1-1; D possibly corresponds to TRBD1 (6 bases). From germline, CDR1 is MDHEN and CDR2 SYDVKM. The CDR3 is made up of 15 amino acids. Trimming pared 5 bases from V and 1 base from J, leaving 14 bases between. Here the CDR3 reads CASSVPGGANTEAFF. The CDR3 region has the DNA TGTGCCAGCAGTGTACCCGGGGGCGCGAACACTGAAGCTTTCTTT.

V gene TRBV5-1 combines with J gene TRBJ2-1; the D gene is possibly TRBD2 (6 bases). The CDR3 has 16 amino acids. Germline V lookup: CDR1 SGHRS, CDR2 YFSETQ. Trimming cost V 4 bases and J 4 bases, with 18 bases left between them. The CDR3 region has the DNA TGCGCCAGCAGCCCCCCTCTCAGCGGGCCATACAATGAGCAGTTCTTC. Translation gives CASSPPLSGPYNEQFF.

The chain recombines TRBV11-2 with TRBJ2-3; D is uncertain. Germline-derived CDR1 and CDR2 are SGHAT and FQNNGV. This CDR3 is 16 amino acids long. V dropped 5 bases and J dropped 6 bases, with 21 bases sitting between them. CDR3 bases: TGTGCCAGCAGCCCATTGATCCAAGGGCACTCCGATACGCAGTATTTT. Protein: CASSPLIQGHSDTQYF.

Turning to this clone: The sample holds other DNA sequences that translate to the same CDR3. CDR3 in DNA: TGTGCCAGCTCACCAGGGCAGGCGACCTACAATGAGCAGTTCTTC. Amino acids: CASSPGQATYNEQFF. V usage is TRBV18 and J usage is TRBJ2-1; D is unclear. This CDR3 has 15 residues. V lost 2 bases to trimming and J lost 2 bases, with 10 bases between them. Per germline, CDR1 KGHSH and CDR2 LQKENI.

This chain links TRBV5-4 with TRBJ2-1; maybe TRBD1 (6 bases). The germline V and J ends were trimmed by 5 bases and 4 bases, with 10 bases remaining between them. This CDR3 is built from 13 residues. CDR1 is SGHNT and CDR2 is YYREEE in the germline V gene (reference sequence). CDR3 sequence: CASRGQGYNEQFF. The CDR3 nucleotides read TGTGCCAGCAGGGGCCAGGGGTACAATGAGCAGTTCTTC.

This clone appeared a single time. The V gene is TRBV10-3, the J gene TRBJ2-4; 8 bases match TRBD2. The junction had 3 bases not matched to a gene; V was cut back by 2 bases and J by 0 bases. Germline CDR1 and CDR2: ENHRY and SYGVKD. The CDR3 is 16 amino acids. The CDR3 spells CAISENLAGAKNIQYF. In DNA, the CDR3 is TGTGCCATCAGTGAGAACCTAGCGGGAGCCAAAAACATTCAGTACTTC.

The genes are TRBV7-3 and TRBJ2-7, with D possibly being TRBD1 or TRBD2 (5 bases each). The CDR3 is 14 residues long. With 0 bases removed from V and 7 bases from J, the gap between germline ends came to 13 bases. Per the germline V gene, CDR1 is SGHTA and CDR2 is FQGTGA. The CDR3 nucleotides are TGTGCCAGCAGCTTAACGGGACCCTCTTCGGAGCAGTACTTC. Translating it yields CASSLTGPSSEQYF.